The sequence of this T cell receptor beta chain was determined in a study of OX40 agonist ivuxolimab in advanced cancers. Sequenced by immunoSEQ multiplex PCR; TCRdb stores in-frame clones only, minus some. The sample records about 42,000 clones, approximately 83% being singletons. The CDR3 runs 13 residues. The germline V and J ends were trimmed by 0 bases and 5 bases, with 8 bases remaining between them. Germline V CDR1 and CDR2: SGHRS, YFSETQ. A note on this clone: Other DNA sequences in this specimen translate into the identical CDR3.

The chain couples TRBV5-1 to TRBJ1-1; possible D gene TRBD1, 6 bases. This sample comprised CD4+ or CD8+ T cells sorted from blood, obtained in a trial of the OX40 agonist ivuxolimab. This TCR was recovered from an adult with an advanced solid tumor such as melanoma, head and neck, liver or kidney cancer. In DNA form, the CDR3 reads TGCGCCAGCAGCTTGGGAGGGGGGACTGAAGCTTTCTTT. Encoded protein: CASSLGGGTEAFF.